The 18 T cell receptor beta chains given below trace back to one sample, sequenced in a study of blood T cell repertoires in COVID-19. Here immunoSEQ multiplex PCR was the method, and the copy in TCRdb shows in-frame clones only, minus some. Found here are approximately 240,000 clones, over 80% of them singletons; the top ten hold under 2.5%. The sequencing sample was made of PBMCs or T cells enriched from blood (not recorded which). The receptors derive from a woman under 30 who had recovered from COVID-19.

V usage is TRBV14 and J usage is TRBJ2-1; no reliable D call. In germline, CDR1 is SGHDN, CDR2 FVKESK. The length of the CDR3 is 15 residues. V lost 1 base to trimming and J lost 4 bases, with 11 bases between them. The CDR3: CASSQGAQPYNEQFF. In nucleotides, the CDR3 is TGTGCCAGCAGCCAAGGGGCACAACCGTACAATGAGCAGTTCTTC.

The chain joins TRBV3-1 (or the pseudogene TRBV3-2) to TRBJ2-1; 8 bases fit TRBD1. Germline trimming cut 4 bases from V and 7 bases from J; bases unmatched to any gene: 12. The CDR3 is 16 residues long. The germline V gene has CDR1 LGHDT and CDR2 YNNKEL (reference sequence). The CDR3, as DNA: TGTGCCAGCAGCCCCTTCGGACAGGGTAGTTTGAATGAGCAGTTCTTC. Its protein is CASSPFGQGSLNEQFF.

The chain links TRBV24-1 to TRBJ2-1, with 9 bases aligning to TRBD1. The CDR3 runs to 15 residues. The V gene end was trimmed by 5 bases and the J gene end by 8 bases; junction bases not matched to a gene: 9. Per germline, CDR1 KGHDR and CDR2 SFDVKD. The CDR3 region has the DNA TGTGCCACCAGTGCCCAGGGACAGGGAGGTGATGAGCAGTTCTTC. Encoded protein: CATSAQGQGGDEQFF.

The chain links TRBV4-2 to TRBJ2-5; 10 nucleotides agree with TRBD1. J lost 3 bases, V lost 0 bases, and 4 bases had no gene match. This CDR3 has 16 amino acids. Germline V lookup: CDR1 LGHNA, CDR2 YNFKEQ. CDR3 in amino acids: CASSQEGGTGEETQYF. The CDR3, as DNA: TGTGCCAGCAGCCAAGAGGGGGGGACAGGGGAAGAGACCCAGTACTTC.

The gene calls are TRBV12-3 or TRBV12-4 and TRBJ2-7; unclear D gene. This CDR3 is built from 12 residues. V was cut by 1 base and J by 4 bases, with 5 bases left in between. CDR3 in amino acids: CASSLDIYEQYF. In nucleotides, the CDR3 is TGTGCCAGCAGTTTAGATATTTACGAGCAGTACTTC.

The V gene is TRBV6-1, the J gene TRBJ1-6; tentatively, D is TRBD1 (6 bases). The CDR3 extends over 16 amino acids. Trimming removed 6 bases at V and 1 base at J, with 13 bases between. The germline CDR1 and CDR2 sequences are MNHNS and SASEGT. CDR3 residues: CASSETGNSYNSPLHF. For the CDR3, the DNA is TGTGCCAGCAGCGAAACAGGGAATTCCTATAATTCACCCCTCCACTTT.

The V and J genes are TRBV6-2 or TRBV6-3 and TRBJ2-5; 14 bases are a match to TRBD2. The CDR3 is made up of 16 amino acids. Germline loops: CDR1 MNHEY, CDR2 SVGEGT. The J segment lost 2 bases and the V segment lost 4 bases, leaving 3 bases of the junction unmatched. This chain's CDR3 is CASSFGTSGGQETQYF. CDR3 in DNA: TGTGCCAGCAGTTTTGGGACTAGCGGGGGTCAAGAGACCCAGTACTTC.

Written as DNA, the CDR3 is TGTGCCAGCAGCTTAGTACTAGCCCAGTTTTACAATGAGCAGTTCTTC. It is translated as CASSLVLAQFYNEQFF. This sequence joins TRBV11-3 and TRBJ2-1; D may be TRBD2 (6 bases). Trimming stripped 1 base from V and 4 bases from J, with 14 bases between. The germline V gene has CDR1 SGHNT and CDR2 YENEEA. The CDR3 consists of 16 residues.

V gene TRBV7-8 combines with J gene TRBJ1-4; D gene unclear. CDR1 and CDR2 (germline): SGHVS, FQNEAQ. CDR3 length: 12 residues. Trimming took 3 bases from V and 7 from J, leaving 6 bases between them. CDR3 DNA sequence: TGTGCCAGCAGCTTTATGGCTGAAAAACTGTTTTTT. Translated: CASSFMAEKLFF.

Sample share makes this clone medium-sized (0.01 to 0.1%). The V call is TRBV6-4, the J call TRBJ2-2; TRBD1 aligns across 8 bases. The junction had 4 bases not matched to a gene; V was cut back by 2 bases and J by 2 bases. This CDR3 has 16 amino acids. CDR1 and CDR2 from the germline V gene are MRHNA and SNTAGT. The CDR3: CASSDVAGGNTGELFF. Here the CDR3 DNA reads TGTGCCAGCAGTGACGTGGCAGGGGGCAACACCGGGGAGCTGTTTTTT.

V and J are TRBV27 and TRBJ2-5; D remains unclear. With 0 bases removed from V and 4 bases from J, the gap between germline ends came to 9 bases. The CDR3 runs to 14 residues. Per the germline V gene, CDR1 is MNHEY and CDR2 is SMNVEV (reference sequence). The CDR3: CASSLSQTGETQYF. Written as DNA, the CDR3 is TGTGCCAGCAGTTTATCGCAAACGGGAGAGACCCAGTACTTC.

The V and J genes are TRBV29-1 and TRBJ1-1; 10 bases map to TRBD1. The germline V gene has CDR1 SQVTM and CDR2 ANQGSEA. Trimming removed 4 bases from V and 0 bases from J; junction bases left unmatched: 11. The CDR3 is 17 residues long. CDR3 sequence (DNA): TGCAGCGTTGGCTCGACAGGGGGCTTCCGAATGAACACTGAAGCTTTCTTT. It encodes CSVGSTGGFRMNTEAFF.

The J gene is TRBJ2-1, the V gene TRBV15; perhaps TRBD2 as D (6 bases). Trimming shortened V by 6 bases and J by 4 bases, and 16 bases separated the two germline ends. This CDR3 region has 15 residues. The germline CDR1 and CDR2 sequences are LNHNV and YYDKDF (reference sequence). CDR3 nucleotides: TGTGCCACCAGGGGATGGGACTTTCTATACAATGAGCAGTTCTTC. Protein: CATRGWDFLYNEQFF.

This sequence joins TRBV7-8 and TRBJ1-5; no clear D. The CDR3 consists of 15 residues. The V and J ends lost 5 bases and 2 bases respectively, with 13 bases between them. The V gene's germline CDR1 is SGHVS and CDR2 FQNEAQ. CDR3 in amino acids: CASSLGSGGNQPQHF. CDR3 DNA: TGTGCCAGCAGCCTGGGCTCAGGTGGCAATCAGCCCCAGCATTTT.

This chain connects TRBV7-2 to TRBJ1-1; D gene uncertain. The V end lost 5 bases, the J end lost 3 bases, and 10 bases lay between the germline ends. The germline V gene has CDR1 SGHTA and CDR2 FQGNSA. This CDR3 spans 13 amino acids. CDR3 coding DNA: TGTGCCAGCAGCCTCTACAGAGACACTGAAGCTTTCTTT. Its translation is CASSLYRDTEAFF.

The gene calls are TRBV27 and TRBJ2-1, with D tentatively TRBD2 (5 bases). This CDR3 has 15 residues. V gave up 6 bases and J gave up 5 bases, with 17 bases separating them. Germline CDR1 is MNHEY and CDR2 is SMNVEV (reference sequence). CDR3 amino acids: CASRLSAGNHNEQFF. DNA for the CDR3: TGTGCCAGCAGACTTAGCGCTGGCAATCACAATGAGCAGTTCTTC.

This sequence joins TRBV2 and TRBJ1-6; TRBD1 might be the D (6 bases). CDR3 length equals 16 residues. Trimming took off 3 bases at V and 6 bases at J, with 15 bases between the two ends. The germline V gene has CDR1 SNHLY and CDR2 FYNNEI. The CDR3 protein is CASSERRGARNSPLHF. The DNA for the CDR3 is TGTGCCAGCAGTGAGAGGCGGGGGGCGCGTAATTCACCCCTCCACTTT.

The rearrangement joins TRBV29-1 to TRBJ2-2; 7 nucleotides align to TRBD2. V shed 4 bases and J 0 bases; nucleotides not matched to a gene: 8. Per the germline V gene, CDR1 is SQVTM and CDR2 is ANQGSEA. This CDR3 is built from 16 residues. The CDR3 here is CSVVLAGRANTGELFF. Written as DNA, the CDR3 is TGCAGCGTTGTTCTAGCTGGGAGGGCGAACACCGGGGAGCTGTTTTTT.